Below, one T cell receptor (beta chain) is given with its context. What it binds is not known. This CDR3 is built from 14 residues. Germline-derived CDR1 and CDR2 are SGHTS and YDEGEE. Trimming stripped 0 bases from V and 4 bases from J, with 11 bases between. This sample was included in a study of cytomegalovirus exposure and HLA in healthy donors. The PCR contained 60 Vbeta and 13 Jbeta primers. Repertoires were generated with immunoSEQ multiplex PCR, while TCRdb's copy carries only in-frame clones and drops some. Seen here are nearly 200,000 clones, around 83% observed once, and the top ten hold over 5%. Whole-study results and caveats: A link between a missense DCLRE1C variant and TCR beta V- and J-gene trimming emerged from a later analysis.

Everyone who donated was a healthy bone marrow donor. The sequence was obtained from a woman aged 50 to 65 in good health and CMV-seropositive. Sequenced: PBMCs. The chain carries TRBV5-8 and TRBJ2-7; no firm D call. CDR3 sequence reads: CASSLVTPRYEQYF. DNA of the CDR3: TGTGCCAGCAGCTTGGTGACACCCCGATACGAGCAGTACTTC.